The next 9 T cell receptor beta chains were all read from a single sample in a study of T cell responses to AZD1222 COVID-19 vaccine. Profiled with immunoSEQ multiplex PCR; TCRdb holds only in-frame clones, not every one. The data contain 90,000 to 120,000 clones, roughly 91% of them singletons. The sequencing here drew on peripheral blood, taken on day 0 of AZD1222 vaccination. These receptors all come from an adult in good health.

V gene TRBV7-8 combines with J gene TRBJ1-2; D not resolved. V dropped 5 bases and J dropped 4 bases, with 11 bases sitting between them. CDR3 length: 13 amino acids. Germline assignment: CDR1 SGHVS and CDR2 FQNEAQ. The chain's CDR3 is CASSVDGSYGYTF. In DNA form, the CDR3 reads TGTGCCAGCAGCGTGGACGGCTCCTATGGCTACACCTTC.

This chain joins TRBV24-1 and TRBJ1-1; no clear D gene. CDR1 KGHDR and CDR2 SFDVKD come from the germline V gene. The germline V and J ends were trimmed by 9 bases and 4 bases, with 14 bases remaining between them. This CDR3 region has 13 residues. The CDR3 is CATAGSDFTEAFF. For the CDR3, the DNA is TGTGCCACCGCAGGTAGTGACTTCACTGAAGCTTTCTTT.

The chain joins TRBV19 to TRBJ2-2, with TRBD2 matching 10 bases. V was pared by 7 bases and J by 6 bases, with 5 bases of the junction left unmatched. Germline CDR1 is LNHDA and CDR2 is SQIVND (reference sequence). The CDR3 is 14 residues long. CDR3 sequence reads: CASNLLAGPGELFF. In nucleotides, the CDR3 is TGTGCCAGTAATTTACTAGCGGGACCCGGGGAGCTGTTTTTT.

The chain recombines TRBV5-1 with TRBJ2-5, with D perhaps given as TRBD1 or TRBD2 (5 bases each). Trimming stripped 6 bases from V and 4 bases from J, with 19 bases between. CDR1 and CDR2 from the germline V gene are SGHRS and YFSETQ. The length of the CDR3 is 15 residues. The CDR3 region is CASTGRGSGRETQYF. The CDR3 DNA sequence: TGCGCCAGCACCGGACGGGGTTCAGGGAGAGAGACCCAGTACTTC. The whole variable domain, filled in from reference TRBV5-1 and TRBJ2-5, reads KAGVTQTPRYLIKTRGQQVTLSCSPISGHRSVSWYQQTPGQGLQFLFEYFSETQRNKGNFPGRFSGRQFSNSRSEMNVSTLELGDSALYLCASTGRGSGRETQYFGPGTRLLVL.

The rearrangement uses TRBV11-3 and TRBJ1-1; 8 nucleotides line up with TRBD1. Germline assignment: CDR1 SGHNT and CDR2 YENEEA. The CDR3 contains 14 residues. V lost 4 bases to trimming and J lost 4 bases; unmatched junction nucleotides: 5. The CDR3 nucleotides read TGTGCCAGCAGCTCAAAACAGGGGGTCACTGAAGCTTTCTTT. It codes for CASSSKQGVTEAFF.

The V call is TRBV29-1, the J call TRBJ1-3; the D gene is possibly TRBD1 (5 bases). Trimming shortened V by 4 bases and J by 2 bases, and 6 bases separated the two germline ends. CDR3 length equals 12 residues. The germline gives CDR1 SQVTM, CDR2 ANQGSEA. CDR3 DNA: TGCAGCGTTGGGACACCTGGAAACACCATATATTTT. Protein product: CSVGTPGNTIYF.

The chain joins TRBV9 to TRBJ2-3; tentatively, D is TRBD2 (5 bases). CDR1 and CDR2 from the germline V gene are SGDLS and YYNGEE. The V end was cut by 0 bases, the J end by 4 bases, with 12 bases between. This CDR3 is built from 15 residues. CDR3 bases: TGTGCCAGCAGCGTAGGCGGGCGGGCCCCAGATACGCAGTATTTT. Protein product: CASSVGGRAPDTQYF.

The rearrangement uses TRBV6-5 and TRBJ2-3; 8 bases fit TRBD1. V lost 2 bases, J lost 3 bases, and 4 bases stayed unmatched. CDR1 and CDR2 (germline): MNHEY, SVGAGI. This CDR3 is built from 15 residues. The CDR3 DNA is TGTGCCAGCAGTTACCGGACAGGGAGGACAGATACGCAGTATTTT. Translated: CASSYRTGRTDTQYF.

The rearrangement uses TRBV7-3 and TRBJ2-2; D is unclear. V was cut by 0 bases and J by 5 bases, with 4 bases left in between. This CDR3 has 13 residues. Germline values: CDR1 SGHTA, CDR2 FQGTGA. CDR3 DNA: TGTGCCAGCAGCTTAACGGTAACCGGGGAGCTGTTTTTT. As protein: CASSLTVTGELFF.